This entry features one T cell receptor beta chain sequence. The antigen is not known. This sample was included in a study of T cell responses to AZD1222 COVID-19 vaccine. Study-level findings and limits: Clonal diversity was possibly underestimated, and the donors were mostly white British, with more females.

Data came from immunoSEQ multiplex PCR; TCRdb stores just in-frame clones and leaves some out. The sample has under 200,000 clones, roughly nine tenths seen once. The CDR3 covers 15 residues. Germline V gene sequence: CDR1 SGHNT, CDR2 YYREEE (reference sequence). V shed 4 bases and J 5 bases; nucleotides not matched to a gene: 5. Timing groups of about 4 and about 12 weeks for second doses were pooled. This specimen was peripheral blood, taken 28 days after the second AZD1222 dose. The chain uses TRBV5-4 and TRBJ2-1, with 11 positions matching TRBD2. The TCR was taken from an adult who received the AZD1222 COVID-19 vaccine. The CDR3 region is CASSTGLAGNNEQFF. In DNA, the CDR3 is TGTGCCAGCAGCACCGGACTAGCGGGTAACAATGAGCAGTTCTTC.